These 30 T cell receptor beta chains were all obtained from the same sample, sequenced in a study of neurological immune-mediated disorders. TCRdb called the 5' RACE reads again in MiXCR, with one record for every CDR3 protein. Of tens of thousands of distinct CDR3 sequences listed, roughly 3.5% were seen once; the top ten hold more than 2.5%. Input material: PBMCs. These receptors originate from a woman under 40 with multiple sclerosis.

This clonotype came up many times. The CDR3, as DNA: TGTGCCAGCAGCTTAGATTGGTCGAGAGACACCATATATTTT. Encoded protein: CASSLDWSRDTIYF. This chain connects TRBV7-9 to TRBJ1-3, with unresolved D. Germline V gene sequence: CDR1 SEHNR, CDR2 FQNEAQ (reference sequence). Trimming removed 1 base at V and 8 bases at J, with 12 bases between. CDR3 size: 14 residues.

This clonotype appeared many times. The chain couples TRBV2 to TRBJ2-2; 7 positions match TRBD1. V lost 8 bases and J lost 6; bases outside the gene matches: 6. The CDR3 is made up of 13 amino acids. Germline V gives CDR1 SNHLY, CDR2 FYNNEI. CDR3 nucleotide sequence: TGTGCCAGCCTTTTTAGGGGGCCCGGGGAGCTGTTTTTT. Translated, it gives CASLFRGPGELFF.

This clonotype was seen ten or more times. One end of the junction is discordant with germline, which a read error may explain. The chain employs TRBV20-1 and TRBJ1-6, with a weak D call TRBD1 (5 bases). This CDR3 spans 15 amino acids. Germline CDR1 is DFQATT and CDR2 is SNEGSKA (reference sequence). The CDR3 nucleotides read TGCAGTGCTAGCAGGGATCCCACCTATAATTCACCCCTCAACTTT. It is translated as CSASRDPTYNSPLNF.

This clonotype was detected ten times or more. The chain carries TRBV12-3 or TRBV12-4 and TRBJ1-1; TRBD1 aligns across 9 bases. V shed 6 bases and J 0 bases; nucleotides not matched to a gene: 8. This CDR3 has 16 residues. CDR3 nucleotides: TGTGCCAGCAGGCTCCGGACAGGGGTCCTGAACACTGAAGCTTTCTTT. Protein: CASRLRTGVLNTEAFF.

Many counts were recorded for this clonotype. The chain carries TRBV5-4 and TRBJ1-1; D remains ambiguous. Germline V CDR1 and CDR2: SGHNT, YYREEE (reference sequence). Trimming shortened V by 5 bases and J by 1 base, and 9 bases separated the two germline ends. The CDR3 length is 13 residues. CDR3 nucleotides: TGTGCCAGCAGTTCCGCAGCGAACACTGAAGCTTTCTTT. Translation gives CASSSAANTEAFF.

This clonotype was detected many times. This chain links TRBV4-2 with TRBJ2-5; D is perhaps TRBD1 or TRBD2 (6 bases each). The CDR3 has 17 residues. V was clipped by 4 bases and J by 4 bases, with 22 bases between them. Per the germline V gene, CDR1 is LGHNA and CDR2 is YNFKEQ. The CDR3 spells CASSPTGTRMGGETQYF. The CDR3 DNA sequence: TGTGCCAGCAGCCCCACAGGGACCCGTATGGGGGGAGAGACCCAGTACTTC.

This clonotype was picked up many times. CDR3 protein: CASREHPQGYGYTF. The CDR3 DNA follows: TGTGCCAGCAGGGAGCATCCTCAGGGGTATGGCTACACCTTC. The chain joins TRBV6-6 to TRBJ1-2, with a weak D call TRBD1 (6 bases). V was shortened by 6 bases and J by 5 bases, with 16 bases between the two germline ends. In germline, CDR1 is MNHNY, CDR2 SVGAGI (reference sequence). The CDR3 runs to 14 residues.

This clonotype was observed many times. The V and J genes are TRBV11-2 and TRBJ2-5; D remains unclear. Per the germline V gene, CDR1 is SGHAT and CDR2 is FQNNGV. V gave up 2 bases and J gave up 1 base, with 5 bases separating them. CDR3 size: 13 residues. The CDR3 nucleotides read TGTGCCAGCAGCTTACAGGCCCAAGAGACCCAGTACTTC. It translates to CASSLQAQETQYF.

The table lists this clonotype with many counts. The chain carries TRBV5-1 and TRBJ1-2; 7 nucleotides match TRBD1. The CDR3 sequence is 16 residues long. Germline CDR1 and CDR2: SGHRS and YFSETQ. The J segment lost 7 bases and the V segment lost 3 bases, leaving 15 bases of the junction unmatched. CDR3 nucleotides: TGCGCCAGCAGCTCCCCGACAGGGAAGACGTTGAGTGGCTACACCTTC. Protein product: CASSSPTGKTLSGYTF.

This clonotype was picked up many times. The chain joins TRBV7-2 to TRBJ2-7; possible D gene TRBD2, 6 bases. The CDR3 length is 16 residues. The V gene lost 2 bases and the J gene lost 5 bases, with 19 bases spanning the gap. Germline values: CDR1 SGHTA, CDR2 FQGNSA. The CDR3 nucleotides are TGTGCCAGCAGCTTACGCAGACTAGGGAGAAATAACGAGCAGTACTTC. Protein product: CASSLRRLGRNNEQYF.

This clonotype was seen at least ten times. The rearrangement links TRBV11-2 to TRBJ2-5; TRBD2 matches 7 bases. V lost 5 bases to trimming and J lost 2 bases; unmatched junction nucleotides: 5. The CDR3 contains 14 residues. Germline CDR1 SGHAT, CDR2 FQNNGV. The CDR3 region is CASSTPGLQETQYF. CDR3 nucleotides: TGTGCCAGCAGCACCCCGGGACTACAAGAGACCCAGTACTTC.

This clonotype was found many times. The chain is built from TRBV5-1 and TRBJ1-1; 7 positions match TRBD1. The trim removed 3 bases at V and 2 bases at J, leaving 10 bases unmatched. The CDR3 is made up of 16 amino acids. Germline V gene lookup returns CDR1 SGHRS and CDR2 YFSETQ. DNA for the CDR3: TGCGCCAGCAGCTCCGGGACAGATTTAGGAAACACTGAAGCTTTCTTT. Its translation is CASSSGTDLGNTEAFF. The whole variable domain, remainder taken from reference TRBV5-1 and TRBJ1-1, is KAGVTQTPRYLIKTRGQQVTLSCSPISGHRSVSWYQQTPGQGLQFLFEYFSETQRNKGNFPGRFSGRQFSNSRSEMNVSTLELGDSALYLCASSSGTDLGNTEAFFGQGTRLTVV.

This clonotype was observed many times. This rearrangement joins TRBV7-9 to TRBJ2-7; D not resolved. From germline, CDR1 is SEHNR and CDR2 FQNEAQ (reference sequence). This CDR3 has 11 amino acids. V gave up 5 bases and J gave up 4 bases, with 6 bases separating them. Here the CDR3 reads CASSLQYEQYF. CDR3 sequence (DNA): TGTGCCAGCAGCCTACAGTACGAGCAGTACTTC.

This clonotype was picked up a small number of times. The rearrangement uses TRBV5-1 and TRBJ2-1; D is unclear. Germline CDR1 reads SGHRS; CDR2 reads YFSETQ. Trimming removed 4 bases from V and 5 bases from J, with 19 bases in between. This CDR3 has 16 amino acids. The CDR3 DNA follows: TGCGCCAGCAGCAGAAGACCCGTCGCGGCAGACAATGAGCAGTTCTTC. Protein product: CASSRRPVAADNEQFF.

This clonotype was picked up a small number of times. The V gene is TRBV12-3 or TRBV12-4, the J gene TRBJ2-7; possibly TRBD1 for D (6 bases). The V gene lost 6 bases and the J gene lost 5 bases, with 23 bases spanning the gap. The CDR3 totals 16 residues. CDR3 nucleotides: TGTGCCAGCAGACGAGCCCGGACAGTTCCACCCCACGAGCAGTACTTC. Its translation: CASRRARTVPPHEQYF.

There are many counts of this clonotype. The chain links TRBV7-2 to TRBJ2-7, with 9 positions matching TRBD1. V dropped 5 bases and J dropped 5; count of bases not matched to a gene: 13. Germline lookup yields CDR1 SGHTA and CDR2 FQGNSA. The CDR3 length is 16 residues. This CDR3 reads CASSREAGQGGHEQYF. The CDR3 bases are TGTGCCAGCAGCCGAGAGGCGGGACAGGGTGGCCACGAGCAGTACTTC.

There are many counts of this clonotype. The chain employs TRBV20-1 and TRBJ2-1; tentative D call: TRBD2 (5 bases). CDR3 size: 11 residues. V was cut by 7 bases and J by 7 bases, with 11 bases left in between. CDR1 is DFQATT and CDR2 is SNEGSKA in the germline V gene (reference sequence). CDR3 residues: CSVRERNEQFF. CDR3 bases: TGCAGTGTGAGGGAGAGGAATGAGCAGTTCTTC.

This clonotype was recorded a few times. One base away lies a much larger clone, so this may be a sequencing read error. CDR3 nucleotides: TGTGCCAGCAGCCAAGGATGGGCCTTAATGAACACTGAAGCTTTCTTT. This translates into CASSQGWALMNTEAFF. V and J are TRBV3-1 and TRBJ1-1; D is undetermined. The V end was cut by 1 base, the J end by 0 bases, with 12 bases between. Germline values: CDR1 LGHDT, CDR2 YNNKEL (reference sequence). CDR3 length equals 16 residues.

J is TRBJ1-2 and V is TRBV10-3; D is possibly TRBD1 (6 bases). The CDR3 contains 17 residues. Trimming shortened V by 0 bases and J by 4 bases, and 18 bases separated the two germline ends. In germline, CDR1 is ENHRY, CDR2 SYGVKD. The CDR3 DNA reads TGTGCCATCAGTGAGTCCAGGGGTCCAAAGCAAGGCTATGGCTACACCTTC. The encoded protein is CAISESRGPKQGYGYTF.

By share, this clonotype counts as medium-sized. This chain links TRBV5-1 with TRBJ1-2, with no clear D. V was cut by 2 bases and J by 2 bases, with 13 bases left in between. This CDR3 is built from 15 residues. Per germline, CDR1 SGHRS and CDR2 YFSETQ. This CDR3 is CASSFGDGGNYGYTF. CDR3 DNA sequence: TGCGCCAGCAGCTTTGGCGACGGCGGCAACTATGGCTACACCTTC.

This clonotype was observed a few times. J is TRBJ2-1 and V is TRBV5-1; 7 bases match TRBD1. The V gene end was trimmed by 2 bases and the J gene end by 10 bases; junction bases not matched to a gene: 15. The CDR3 consists of 16 residues. Germline-derived CDR1 and CDR2 are SGHRS and YFSETQ. The CDR3 sequence: CASSLRDRTRIGEQFF. The CDR3 coding sequence is TGCGCCAGCAGCTTAAGGGACAGAACGAGAATTGGCGAGCAGTTCTTC. The entire variable domain, with the rest obtained from reference TRBV5-1 and TRBJ2-1, is as follows: KAGVTQTPRYLIKTRGQQVTLSCSPISGHRSVSWYQQTPGQGLQFLFEYFSETQRNKGNFPGRFSGRQFSNSRSEMNVSTLELGDSALYLCASSLRDRTRIGEQFFGPGTRLTVL.

V is TRBV5-6 and J is TRBJ2-7; tentatively, D is TRBD2 (5 bases). This CDR3 contains 12 residues. Per germline, CDR1 SGHDT and CDR2 YYEEEE. V was shortened by 3 bases and J by 7 bases, with 11 bases between the two germline ends. The CDR3 sequence is CASSYLGKEQYF. The DNA for the CDR3 is TGTGCCAGCAGCTATCTCGGGAAAGAGCAGTACTTC.

This clonotype was counted ten times or more. The rearrangement links TRBV20-1 to TRBJ2-1; maybe TRBD1 (5 bases). The CDR3 covers 13 residues. The germline gives CDR1 DFQATT, CDR2 SNEGSKA (reference sequence). Trimming removed 0 bases from V and 9 bases from J, with 12 bases in between. This chain's CDR3 is CSARDWGYGEQFF. In nucleotides, the CDR3 is TGCAGTGCTAGAGATTGGGGCTACGGTGAGCAGTTCTTC.

This clonotype showed up many times. V gene TRBV6-5 combines with J gene TRBJ1-1; TRBD1 is a possible D gene (5 bases). Trimming left V 6 bases short and J 0 bases short, with 23 bases between. The CDR3 is 18 amino acids. CDR1 is MNHEY, CDR2 SVGAGI, per germline. The CDR3 DNA sequence: TGTGCCAGCAGGTCGCAGGGCGCACCCTTATCCATGAACACTGAAGCTTTCTTT. Protein sequence: CASRSQGAPLSMNTEAFF.

Ten or more counts support this clonotype. The chain links TRBV28 to TRBJ2-3; 9 nucleotides match TRBD1. The CDR3 totals 14 residues. Germline CDR1 is MDHEN and CDR2 is SYDVKM. CDR3 protein: CAYSGTGFPDTQYF. CDR3 sequence (DNA): TGTGCTTATTCCGGGACAGGGTTTCCAGATACGCAGTATTTT.

The rearrangement uses TRBV5-1 and TRBJ2-1; D gene uncertain. The CDR3 extends over 13 amino acids. V shed 0 bases and J shed 4 bases, with 5 bases lying between them. The germline gives CDR1 SGHRS, CDR2 YFSETQ. CDR3 sequence (DNA): TGCGCCAGCAGCTTGGAAAATTACAATGAGCAGTTCTTC. Translation: CASSLENYNEQFF.

This clonotype has ten or more counts. This chain joins TRBV5-1 and TRBJ2-7; 12 positions match TRBD2. This CDR3 region has 16 residues. V was clipped by 1 base and J by 2 bases; unmatched bases: 4. The germline CDR1 and CDR2 sequences are SGHRS and YFSETQ. The CDR3: CASSLTSGGITYEQYF. CDR3 bases: TGCGCCAGCAGCTTGACTAGCGGGGGGATTACCTACGAGCAGTACTTC.

This clonotype was counted ten times or more. J is TRBJ2-1 and V is TRBV27; TRBD2 agrees at 12 bases. V gave up 5 bases and J gave up 10 bases; unmatched junction bases: 3. CDR1 is MNHEY, CDR2 SMNVEV, per germline (reference sequence). CDR3 size: 13 residues. The CDR3 sequence is CASSPGLAGEQFF. As DNA, the CDR3 is TGTGCCAGCAGTCCTGGACTAGCGGGGGAGCAGTTCTTC.

This clonotype has a count of ten or more. The chain joins TRBV27 to TRBJ2-1, with 8 bases that match TRBD1. The V and J ends lost 7 bases and 3 bases, in that order; junction bases with no gene match: 8. The CDR3 loop spans 15 amino acids. Germline V gene sequence: CDR1 MNHEY, CDR2 SMNVEV (reference sequence). This chain's CDR3 is CASNLQGAFYNEQFF. In DNA, the CDR3 is TGTGCCAGCAACCTCCAGGGGGCATTCTACAATGAGCAGTTCTTC.

This clonotype was seen ten or more times. DNA for the CDR3: TGCAGCTTAGCTAGCGGGAGATTCACAGATACGCAGTATTTT. Translating it yields CSLASGRFTDTQYF. The V call is TRBV20-1, the J call TRBJ2-3, with 10 bases lining up with TRBD2. Germline V CDR1 and CDR2: DFQATT, SNEGSKA (reference sequence). This CDR3 has 14 amino acids.